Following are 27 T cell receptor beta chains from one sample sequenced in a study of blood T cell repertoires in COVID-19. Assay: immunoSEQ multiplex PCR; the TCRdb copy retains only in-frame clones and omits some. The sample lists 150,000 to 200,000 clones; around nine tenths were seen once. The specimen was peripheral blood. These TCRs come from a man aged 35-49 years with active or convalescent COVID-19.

In DNA form, the CDR3 reads TGCGCCAGCAGCTCCCAAAGGGCCACAGGGATAGAGACCCAGTACTTC. Translation: CASSSQRATGIETQYF. The rearrangement links TRBV5-1 to TRBJ2-5; weak D call: TRBD1 (6 bases). The CDR3 extends over 16 amino acids. V was clipped by 3 bases and J by 4 bases, with 19 bases between them. Germline CDR1 and CDR2: SGHRS and YFSETQ.

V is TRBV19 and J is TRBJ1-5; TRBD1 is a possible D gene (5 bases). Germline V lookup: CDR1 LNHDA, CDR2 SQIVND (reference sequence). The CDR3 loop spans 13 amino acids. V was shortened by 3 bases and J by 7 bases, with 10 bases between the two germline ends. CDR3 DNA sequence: TGTGCCAGTAGTATTCAGGGTGAACAGCCCCAGCATTTT. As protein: CASSIQGEQPQHF.

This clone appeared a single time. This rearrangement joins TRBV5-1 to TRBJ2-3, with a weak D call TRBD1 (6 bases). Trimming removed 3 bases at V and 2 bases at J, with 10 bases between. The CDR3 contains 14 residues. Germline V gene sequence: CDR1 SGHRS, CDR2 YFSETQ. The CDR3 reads CASSWRTVTDTQYF. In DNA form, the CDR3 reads TGCGCCAGCAGCTGGCGGACAGTCACAGATACGCAGTATTTT.

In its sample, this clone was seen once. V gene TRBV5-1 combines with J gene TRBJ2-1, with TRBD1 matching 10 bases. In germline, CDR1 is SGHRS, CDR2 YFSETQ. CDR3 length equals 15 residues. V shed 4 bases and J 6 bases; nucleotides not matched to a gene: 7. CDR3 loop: CASSTGQGNSNEQFF. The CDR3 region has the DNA TGCGCCAGCAGCACGGGACAGGGGAATAGCAATGAGCAGTTCTTC.

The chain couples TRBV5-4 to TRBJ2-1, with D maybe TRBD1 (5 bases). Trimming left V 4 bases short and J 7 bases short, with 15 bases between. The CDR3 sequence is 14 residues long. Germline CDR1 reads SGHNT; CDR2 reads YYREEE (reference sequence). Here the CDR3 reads CASSPGQQRNEQFF. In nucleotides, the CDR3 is TGTGCCAGCAGCCCAGGACAACAAAGGAATGAGCAGTTCTTC.

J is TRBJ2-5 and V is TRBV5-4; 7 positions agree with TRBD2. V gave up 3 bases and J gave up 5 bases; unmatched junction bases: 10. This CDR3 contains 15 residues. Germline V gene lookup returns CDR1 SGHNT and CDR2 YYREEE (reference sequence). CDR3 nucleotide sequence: TGTGCCAGCAGCTGGGGTCAGCTCGGGGGGGAGACCCAGTACTTC. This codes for CASSWGQLGGETQYF.

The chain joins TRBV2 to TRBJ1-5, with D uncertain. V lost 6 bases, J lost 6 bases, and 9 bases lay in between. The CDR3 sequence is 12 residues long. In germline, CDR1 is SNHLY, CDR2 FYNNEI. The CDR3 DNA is TGTGCCAGCAGCGCCGAGGGTCAGCCCCAGCATTTT. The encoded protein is CASSAEGQPQHF.

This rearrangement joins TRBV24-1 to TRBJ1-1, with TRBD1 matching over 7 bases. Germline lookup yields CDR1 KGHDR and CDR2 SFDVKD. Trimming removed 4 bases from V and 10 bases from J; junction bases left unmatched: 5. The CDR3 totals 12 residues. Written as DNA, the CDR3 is TGTGCCACCAGTGAGGCAGGGGGAAGAGCTTTCTTT. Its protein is CATSEAGGRAFF.

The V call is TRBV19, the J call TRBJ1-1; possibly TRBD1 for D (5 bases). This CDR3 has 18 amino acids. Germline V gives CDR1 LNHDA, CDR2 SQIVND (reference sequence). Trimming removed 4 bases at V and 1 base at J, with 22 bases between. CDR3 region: CASSRDLTVGPENTEAFF. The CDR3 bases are TGTGCCAGTAGTAGGGATCTAACGGTGGGGCCAGAGAACACTGAAGCTTTCTTT.

The CDR3 coding sequence is TGTGCCAGCAGCGACGGGGGGGGCACTGAAGCTTTCTTT. Translating it yields CASSDGGGTEAFF. This chain links TRBV6-6 with TRBJ1-1, with a weak D call TRBD1 (5 bases). CDR1 MNHNY and CDR2 SVGAGI come from the germline V gene (reference sequence). The V end lost 6 bases, the J end lost 4 bases, and 12 bases lay between the germline ends. The CDR3 has 13 amino acids.

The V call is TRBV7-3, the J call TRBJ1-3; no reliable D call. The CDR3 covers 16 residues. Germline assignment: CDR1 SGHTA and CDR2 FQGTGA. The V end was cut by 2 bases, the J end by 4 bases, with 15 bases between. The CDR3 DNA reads TGTGCCAGCAGCTTAGAGGGTTCTTCGGGGGGAAACACCATATATTTT. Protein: CASSLEGSSGGNTIYF.

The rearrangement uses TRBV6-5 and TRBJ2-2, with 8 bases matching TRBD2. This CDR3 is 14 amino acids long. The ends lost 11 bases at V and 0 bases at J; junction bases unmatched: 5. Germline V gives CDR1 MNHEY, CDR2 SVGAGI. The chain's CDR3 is CAGGTSPNTGELFF. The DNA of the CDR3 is TGTGCCGGCGGGACTAGTCCGAACACCGGGGAGCTGTTTTTT.

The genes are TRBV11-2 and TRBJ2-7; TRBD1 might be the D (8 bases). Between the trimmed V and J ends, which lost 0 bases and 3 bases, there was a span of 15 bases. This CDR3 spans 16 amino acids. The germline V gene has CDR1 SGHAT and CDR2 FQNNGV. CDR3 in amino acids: CASSLDFTGGVYEQYF. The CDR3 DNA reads TGTGCCAGCAGCTTAGATTTCACAGGGGGGGTCTACGAGCAGTACTTC.

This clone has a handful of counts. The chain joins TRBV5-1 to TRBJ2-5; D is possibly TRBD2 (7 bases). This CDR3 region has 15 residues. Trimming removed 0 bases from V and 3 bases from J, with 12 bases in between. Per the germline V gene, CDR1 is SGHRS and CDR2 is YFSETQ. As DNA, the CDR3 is TGCGCCAGCAGCTTGGCGGGGGGCTGGGAAGAGACCCAGTACTTC. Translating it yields CASSLAGGWEETQYF.

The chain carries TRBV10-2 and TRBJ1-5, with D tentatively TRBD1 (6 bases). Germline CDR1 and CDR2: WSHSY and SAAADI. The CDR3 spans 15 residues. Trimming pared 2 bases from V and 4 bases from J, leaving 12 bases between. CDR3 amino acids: CASSEPEDSNQPQHF. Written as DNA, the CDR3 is TGCGCCAGCAGTGAGCCCGAGGACAGTAATCAGCCCCAGCATTTT.

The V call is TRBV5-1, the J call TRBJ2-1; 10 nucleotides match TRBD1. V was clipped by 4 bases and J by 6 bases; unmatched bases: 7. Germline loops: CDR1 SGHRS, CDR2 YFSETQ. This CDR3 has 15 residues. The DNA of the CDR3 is TGCGCCAGCAGCGTCTTTCGACAGGGGGCCAATGAGCAGTTCTTC. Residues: CASSVFRQGANEQFF.

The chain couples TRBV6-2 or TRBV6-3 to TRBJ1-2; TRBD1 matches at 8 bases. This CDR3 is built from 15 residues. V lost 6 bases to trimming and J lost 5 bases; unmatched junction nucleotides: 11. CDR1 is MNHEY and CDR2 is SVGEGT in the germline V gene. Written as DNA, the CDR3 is TGTGCCAGCAGCCTAGGACAGGGTGGATTATATGGCTACACCTTC. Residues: CASSLGQGGLYGYTF.

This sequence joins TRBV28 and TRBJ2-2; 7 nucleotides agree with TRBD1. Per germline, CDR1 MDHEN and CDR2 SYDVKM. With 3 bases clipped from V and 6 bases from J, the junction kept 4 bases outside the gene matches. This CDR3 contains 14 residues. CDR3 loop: CASSFDRVPGELFF. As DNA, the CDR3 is TGTGCCAGCAGTTTCGACAGGGTTCCCGGGGAGCTGTTTTTT.

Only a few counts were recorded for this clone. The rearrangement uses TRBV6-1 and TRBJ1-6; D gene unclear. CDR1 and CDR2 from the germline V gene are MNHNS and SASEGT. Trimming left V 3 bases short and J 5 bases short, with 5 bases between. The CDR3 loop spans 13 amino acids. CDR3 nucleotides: TGTGCCAGCAGTGAGACAAATAATTCACCCCTCCACTTT. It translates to CASSETNNSPLHF.

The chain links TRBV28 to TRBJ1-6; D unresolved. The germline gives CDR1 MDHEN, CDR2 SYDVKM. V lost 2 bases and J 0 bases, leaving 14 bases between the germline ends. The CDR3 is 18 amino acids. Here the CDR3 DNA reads TGTGCCAGCAGTTTAGATTGGTCCCTGAGCTCCTATAATTCACCCCTCCACTTT. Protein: CASSLDWSLSSYNSPLHF.

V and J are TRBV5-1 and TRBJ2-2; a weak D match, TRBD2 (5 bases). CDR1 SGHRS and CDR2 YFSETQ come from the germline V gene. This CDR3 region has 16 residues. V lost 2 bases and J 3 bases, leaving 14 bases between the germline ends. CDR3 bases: TGCGCCAGCAGCTTTATCGGAATGAGGGACACCGGGGAGCTGTTTTTT. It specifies CASSFIGMRDTGELFF.

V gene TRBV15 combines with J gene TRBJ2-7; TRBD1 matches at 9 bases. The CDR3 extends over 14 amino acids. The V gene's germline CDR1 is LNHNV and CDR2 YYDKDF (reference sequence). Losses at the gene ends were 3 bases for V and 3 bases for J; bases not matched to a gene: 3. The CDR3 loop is CATSRDRGVYEQYF. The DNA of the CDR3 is TGTGCCACCAGCAGGGACAGGGGCGTCTACGAGCAGTACTTC.

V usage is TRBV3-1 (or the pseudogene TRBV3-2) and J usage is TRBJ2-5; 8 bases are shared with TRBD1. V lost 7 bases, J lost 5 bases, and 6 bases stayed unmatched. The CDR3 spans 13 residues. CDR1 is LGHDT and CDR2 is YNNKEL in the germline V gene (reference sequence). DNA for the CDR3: TGTGCCAGCAAAGGGACAGGCTCCGAGACCCAGTACTTC. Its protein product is CASKGTGSETQYF.

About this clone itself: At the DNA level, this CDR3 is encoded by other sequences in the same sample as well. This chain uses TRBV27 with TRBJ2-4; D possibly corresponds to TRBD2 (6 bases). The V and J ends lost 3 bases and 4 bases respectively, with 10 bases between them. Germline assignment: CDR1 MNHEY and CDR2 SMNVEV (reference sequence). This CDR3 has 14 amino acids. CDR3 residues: CASSLRDSKNIQYF. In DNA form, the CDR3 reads TGTGCCAGCAGTTTGAGGGACTCTAAAAACATTCAGTACTTC.

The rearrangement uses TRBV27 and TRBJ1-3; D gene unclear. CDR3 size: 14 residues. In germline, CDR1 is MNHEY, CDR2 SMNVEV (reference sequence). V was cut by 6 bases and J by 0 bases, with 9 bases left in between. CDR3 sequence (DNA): TGTGCCAGCAGGGGCACATTCTCTGGAAACACCATATATTTT. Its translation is CASRGTFSGNTIYF.

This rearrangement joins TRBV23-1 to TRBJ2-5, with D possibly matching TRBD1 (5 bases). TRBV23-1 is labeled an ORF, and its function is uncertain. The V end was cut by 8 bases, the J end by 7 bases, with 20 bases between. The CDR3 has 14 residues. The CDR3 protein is CASLPRAPQGTQYF. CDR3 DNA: TGCGCCAGCCTCCCAAGGGCCCCTCAGGGGACCCAGTACTTC.

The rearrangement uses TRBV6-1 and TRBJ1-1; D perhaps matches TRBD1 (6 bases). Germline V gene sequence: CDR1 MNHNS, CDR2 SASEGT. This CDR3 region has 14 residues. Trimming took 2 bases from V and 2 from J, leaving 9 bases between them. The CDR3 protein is CASSETGHNTEAFF. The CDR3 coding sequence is TGTGCCAGCAGTGAAACGGGACACAACACTGAAGCTTTCTTT.